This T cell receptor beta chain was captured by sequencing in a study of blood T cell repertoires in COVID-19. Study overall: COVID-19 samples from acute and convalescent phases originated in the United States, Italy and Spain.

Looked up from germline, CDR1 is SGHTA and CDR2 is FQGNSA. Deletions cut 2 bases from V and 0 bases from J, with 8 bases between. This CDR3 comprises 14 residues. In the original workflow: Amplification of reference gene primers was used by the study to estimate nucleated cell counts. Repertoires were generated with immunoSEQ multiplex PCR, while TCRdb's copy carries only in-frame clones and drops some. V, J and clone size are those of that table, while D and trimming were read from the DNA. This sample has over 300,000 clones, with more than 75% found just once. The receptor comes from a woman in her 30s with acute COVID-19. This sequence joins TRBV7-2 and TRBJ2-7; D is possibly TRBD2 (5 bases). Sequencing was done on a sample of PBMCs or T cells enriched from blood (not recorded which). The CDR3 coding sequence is TGTGCCAGCAGCTTACGGGGTTTCTCCTACGAGCAGTACTTC. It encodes CASSLRGFSYEQYF. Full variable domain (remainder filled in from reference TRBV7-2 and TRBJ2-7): GAGVSQSPSNKVTEKGKDVELRCDPISGHTALYWYRQSLGQGLEFLIYFQGNSAPDKSGLPSDRFSAERTGGSVSTLTIQRTQQEDSAVYLCASSLRGFSYEQYFGPGTRLTVT.